This T cell receptor beta chain was sequenced for a study of early T cells in non-severe SARS-CoV-2 infection. Attached unique molecular identifiers marked individual cDNA molecules. Each CDR3 protein gets one entry after TCRdb re-called the 5' RACE reads with MiXCR. The profile shows 120,000 or so distinct CDR3 sequences, approximately 12% of them singletons. The TCR sequence derives from an adult who was a healthcare worker with PCR-confirmed SARS-CoV-2 infection or an uninfected control (not recorded which). The starting material was whole blood, obtained at baseline.

The CDR3 nucleotides are TGTGCCAGCAGCTCCTATTGGGGCACTGAAGCTTTCTTT. Translated: CASSSYWGTEAFF. V usage is TRBV11-2 and J usage is TRBJ1-1; the D is unclear. CDR1 is SGHAT, CDR2 FQNNGV, per germline. The CDR3 totals 13 residues. The ends were cut back, 4 bases at V and 4 bases at J, with 10 bases in the middle.